This T cell receptor beta chain was recorded in a study of blood T cell repertoires in COVID-19. Study overall: Sources were T cells, B-cell-depleted T cells, or PBMCs; the material itself was cDNA or gDNA.

Germline loops: CDR1 SGHNT, CDR2 YYREEE (reference sequence). The ends lost 3 bases at V and 6 bases at J; junction bases unmatched: 3. The CDR3 length is 14 residues. Produced via immunoSEQ multiplex PCR; TCRdb's table is partial and in-frame only. The table includes about 50,000 clones, about 83% detected once. The V and J genes are TRBV5-4 and TRBJ2-2; 9 bases are a match to TRBD2. Sequencing used peripheral blood. This receptor was taken from a woman aged 60-75 years with acute or convalescent COVID-19. This CDR3 is CASSSASGAGELFF. The CDR3 DNA reads as TGTGCCAGCAGCTCGGCTAGCGGGGCCGGGGAGCTGTTTTTT.